The source of this TCR beta chain is a study of T cell repertoires in cytomegalovirus infection. Study at large: HLA-B-restricted CMV epitopes that are well studied, plus recently identified HLA-C-restricted ones, were used by the study. Both a matching HLA type and CMV infection were indicated by public TCR beta signatures. Whole-study findings and limits: The cumulative frequency of public TCR beta families identified carriers of CMV plus the relevant HLA. CMV-specific HLA-C-restricted TCR beta clonotypes dominated the ex vivo response.

With regard to this clonotype: Its antigen remains unknown.

CDR3 size: 15 residues. V was pared by 5 bases and J by 7 bases, with 8 bases of the junction left unmatched. Per the germline V gene, CDR1 is MNHNS and CDR2 is SASEGT. TCRdb itself ran the reads through MiXCR, one entry per CDR3 protein. This table holds 350,000 to 400,000 distinct CDR3 sequences, roughly 36% found once. Sequencing used cultured PBMCs, obtained from culture after CMV antigen stimulation. The clonotype comes from a human donor in good health (CMV status not recorded). Some clones in this sample may be carry-over from other donors' samples. This rearrangement joins TRBV6-1 to TRBJ1-2; 12 bases are a match to TRBD1. The CDR3 loop reads CASSYLGTGGRGYTF. In DNA, the CDR3 is TGTGCCAGCAGTTACCTAGGGACAGGGGGCCGTGGCTACACCTTC.